This T cell receptor beta chain was recovered during a study of blood T cell repertoires in COVID-19. Overall study: The United States, Italy and Spain were the sources of the acute and convalescent COVID-19 samples. Sources were T cells, B-cell-depleted T cells, or PBMCs; the material itself was cDNA or gDNA.

The germline gives CDR1 KGHSH, CDR2 LQKENI. Trimming left V 5 bases short and J 4 bases short, with 11 bases between. The CDR3 contains 13 residues. How the authors handled the data: It was from reference gene primer amplification that nucleated cell counts were estimated. The protocol was immunoSEQ multiplex PCR, while the TCRdb copy is restricted to in-frame clones and leaves out a portion. That table is the source of V, J and clone size, and D and trimming were worked out from the DNA. This sample has about 69,000 clones, with roughly 80% found just once. What was sequenced was peripheral blood. The chain recombines TRBV18 with TRBJ1-2; the D gene is possibly TRBD1 (6 bases). The sequence derives from a woman of 80 years or more with acute or convalescent COVID-19. Written as DNA, the CDR3 is TGTGCCAGCTCATCCACAGGGCTCTATGGCTACACCTTC. Residues: CASSSTGLYGYTF.